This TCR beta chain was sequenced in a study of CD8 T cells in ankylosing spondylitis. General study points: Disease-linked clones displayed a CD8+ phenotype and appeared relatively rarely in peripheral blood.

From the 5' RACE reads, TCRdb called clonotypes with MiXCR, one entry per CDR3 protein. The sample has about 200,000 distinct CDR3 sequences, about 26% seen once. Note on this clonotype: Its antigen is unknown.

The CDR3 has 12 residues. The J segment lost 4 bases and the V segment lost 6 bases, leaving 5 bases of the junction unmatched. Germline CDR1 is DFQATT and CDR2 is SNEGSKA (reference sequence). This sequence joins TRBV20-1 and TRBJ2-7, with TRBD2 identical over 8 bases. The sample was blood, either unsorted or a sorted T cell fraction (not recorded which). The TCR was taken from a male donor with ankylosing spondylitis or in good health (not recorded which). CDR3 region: CSAGLAWYEQYF. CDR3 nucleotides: TGCAGTGCCGGACTAGCTTGGTACGAGCAGTACTTC.